This T cell receptor (beta chain) was profiled in a study of OX40 agonist ivuxolimab in advanced cancers. Trimming stripped 2 bases from V and 8 bases from J, with 19 bases between. The CDR3 extends over 16 amino acids. Germline V gene data show CDR1 as SNHLY and CDR2 as FYNNEI. Data came from immunoSEQ multiplex PCR; TCRdb stores just in-frame clones and leaves some out. Of roughly 72,000 clones listed, just under 95% are singletons. The sequencing here drew on CD4+ or CD8+ T cells sorted from blood, taken in a trial of the OX40 agonist ivuxolimab. The rearrangement joins TRBV2 to TRBJ1-5; perhaps TRBD1 as D (6 bases). The TCR sequence derives from an adult with an advanced solid tumor such as melanoma, head and neck, liver or kidney cancer. CDR3 protein: CASSEWGAGGAEPQHF. The CDR3 DNA follows: TGTGCCAGCAGTGAATGGGGTGCTGGGGGCGCGGAGCCCCAGCATTTT.